This T cell receptor beta chain derives from a study of OX40 agonist ivuxolimab in advanced cancers. Background on the study: An anti-OX40 (CD134) antibody with agonistic activity, ivuxolimab, was administered to patients. Patients enrolled in dose escalation were diagnosed with hepatocellular carcinoma, melanoma, renal cell or head and neck cancer.

Study-wide results and limits: In the 0.1 to 3.0 mg/kg range, CD4+ and CD8+ blood T cells had expanded clonally by week 6.

The CDR3 runs to 17 residues. CDR1 and CDR2 (germline): KGHSH, LQKENI. V dropped 4 bases and J dropped 1; count of bases not matched to a gene: 6. Turning to this clone: What it binds is not known.

Measured with immunoSEQ multiplex PCR; TCRdb has only the in-frame clones, and not every one. There are 75,000 to 100,000 clones in the sample; over 75% occur only once, and roughly 0.31% lies in the top ten. The gene calls are TRBV18 and TRBJ2-7, with 14 positions matching TRBD2. The source material was CD4+ or CD8+ T cells sorted from blood, sampled in a trial of the OX40 agonist ivuxolimab. The source of this sequence is an adult with an advanced solid tumor such as melanoma, head and neck, liver or kidney cancer. The DNA for the CDR3 is TGTGCCAGCTCACTCAACGGACTAGCGGGAGGATCCTACGAGCAGTACTTC. The encoded protein is CASSLNGLAGGSYEQYF.